This T cell receptor beta chain was sequenced for a study of regulatory T cells in long-lasting Graves disease. Relying on iRepertoire HTBI primers and Arm-PCR of CDR3 regions, the team built TCR beta libraries. TCRdb passed the multiplex PCR reads through MiXCR, listing each CDR3 protein once. Of about 560,000 distinct CDR3 sequences detected, about 15% appear once; the ten largest clones hold 12%. Indicated time point: newly diagnosed GD, antithyroid drugs for less than 3 months. Extracted RNA from PBMCs served as the source of the TCR library. Study-level findings and limits: Study was limited to peripheral blood, excluding thyroid tissue.

Worth noting for this clonotype: Its antigen is currently unknown.

The same sample was also studied in work on T cells in Graves' hyperthyroidism and ophthalmopathy. As reported in that work: Ophthalmopathy was model-predicted a median roughly 6.5 months pre-onset.

Sample: peripheral blood mononuclear cells (PBMCs), taken at new diagnosis, from a patient treated with antithyroid drugs. This sequence was found in a man aged 18 to 35 with Graves disease.

DNA for the CDR3: TGCAGTGCTAGAGCATGGGGGCGGGCCGACGTTGGAAACACCATATATTTT. This translates into CSARAWGRADVGNTIYF. The rearrangement joins TRBV20-1 to TRBJ1-3, with D maybe TRBD1 (6 bases). This CDR3 region has 17 residues. Looked up from germline, CDR1 is DFQATT and CDR2 is SNEGSKA (reference sequence). Trimming took off 1 base at V and 3 bases at J, with 19 bases between the two ends.